The 25 T cell receptor beta chains below were found in one sample sequenced in a study of blood T cell repertoires in COVID-19. Generated by immunoSEQ multiplex PCR, the TCRdb table keeps only in-frame clones and is missing some. The sample consists of a few hundred thousand clones, approximately 89% of them appearing once. Sequenced sample: peripheral blood. These receptors were collected from a woman in her fifties or sixties with COVID-19, enrolled during active disease.

The chain recombines TRBV7-3 with TRBJ1-1; the D gene is possibly TRBD1 (6 bases). The germline gives CDR1 SGHTA, CDR2 FQGTGA. The CDR3 has 15 amino acids. Trimming took off 4 bases at V and 4 bases at J, with 16 bases between the two ends. CDR3 in DNA: TGTGCCAGCAGCTCTCAGGGGTCCGCATCCACTGAAGCTTTCTTT. Amino acid sequence: CASSSQGSASTEAFF. Based on the CDR3 plus reference TRBV7-3 and TRBJ1-1, the full variable domain is GAGVSQTPSNKVTEKGKYVELRCDPISGHTALYWYRQSLGQGPEFLIYFQGTGAADDSGLPNDRFFAVRPEGSVSTLKIQRTERGDSAVYLCASSSQGSASTEAFFGQGTRLTVV.

This chain connects TRBV7-9 to TRBJ1-5; no clear D gene. The CDR3 is 17 amino acids. V lost 5 bases, J lost 1 base, and 18 bases lay in between. Germline values: CDR1 SEHNR, CDR2 FQNEAQ (reference sequence). CDR3 coding DNA: TGTGCCAGCAGCCCAGACACCTCACCCCTGAGCAATCAGCCCCAGCATTTT. Translation: CASSPDTSPLSNQPQHF.

The rearrangement joins TRBV6-5 to TRBJ1-2; D unresolved. Per the germline V gene, CDR1 is MNHEY and CDR2 is SVGAGI. The V and J ends lost 6 bases and 5 bases respectively, with 16 bases between them. CDR3 length: 14 amino acids. Here the CDR3 DNA reads TGTGCCAGCAGCGGCAGGTCTAGAGGGTATGGCTACACCTTC. Its protein is CASSGRSRGYGYTF.

The J gene is TRBJ1-4, the V gene TRBV7-2; 11 positions match TRBD1. Trimming cost V 10 bases and J 0 bases; bases outside gene matches: 7. CDR3 length: 16 amino acids. Germline V gene sequence: CDR1 SGHTA, CDR2 FQGNSA. The DNA for the CDR3 is TGTGCCACCCGTCCGGGACAGGGGGCAACTAATGAAAAACTGTTTTTT. Its protein product is CATRPGQGATNEKLFF.

The chain combines TRBV6-2 or TRBV6-3 with TRBJ1-2; tentative D call: TRBD1 (6 bases). The germline gives CDR1 MNHEY, CDR2 SVGEGT. This CDR3 region has 12 residues. Trimming took 6 bases from V and 4 from J, leaving 9 bases between them. CDR3 sequence reads: CASSQTGYGYTF. The CDR3 DNA reads TGTGCCAGCAGCCAGACAGGCTATGGCTACACCTTC.

The chain couples TRBV5-1 to TRBJ1-6; TRBD1 agrees at 10 bases. Germline trimming cut 1 base from V and 10 bases from J; bases unmatched to any gene: 11. This CDR3 is built from 17 residues. Germline lookup yields CDR1 SGHRS and CDR2 YFSETQ. The CDR3 sequence: CASSLRPTGTGESPLHF. The CDR3 nucleotides read TGCGCCAGCAGCTTGCGCCCCACCGGGACAGGGGAATCACCCCTCCACTTT.

The genes are TRBV7-2 and TRBJ1-5; D may be TRBD1 (6 bases). This CDR3 has 15 residues. From germline, CDR1 is SGHTA and CDR2 FQGNSA. Trimming stripped 2 bases from V and 5 bases from J, with 13 bases between. The CDR3 nucleotides are TGTGCCAGCAGCTTACTTCAGGGGCTTTATCAGCCCCAGCATTTT. It yields the protein CASSLLQGLYQPQHF.

The chain recombines TRBV19 with TRBJ1-5; D is uncertain. Per germline, CDR1 LNHDA and CDR2 SQIVND (reference sequence). V lost 5 bases, J lost 0 bases, and 8 bases lay in between. The CDR3 has 14 residues. The CDR3 region has the DNA TGTGCCAGTAGTCGGGAGGGTAGCAATCAGCCCCAGCATTTT. Protein product: CASSREGSNQPQHF.

The genes are TRBV6-5 and TRBJ1-1, with TRBD1 matching over 8 bases. This CDR3 comprises 13 residues. Germline-derived CDR1 and CDR2 are MNHEY and SVGAGI. The V and J ends lost 6 bases and 5 bases, in that order; junction bases with no gene match: 5. CDR3: CASSVTGVTEAFF. CDR3 nucleotides: TGTGCCAGCAGCGTGACAGGGGTTACTGAAGCTTTCTTT.

This chain links TRBV6-6 with TRBJ2-1, with D maybe TRBD1 (6 bases). CDR1 is MNHNY and CDR2 is SVGAGI in the germline V gene (reference sequence). The CDR3 runs 15 residues. Deletions cut 7 bases from V and 0 bases from J, with 13 bases between. This CDR3 reads CASTIQGSSYNEQFF. CDR3 nucleotide sequence: TGTGCCAGCACCATACAGGGAAGCTCCTACAATGAGCAGTTCTTC.

V gene TRBV4-1 combines with J gene TRBJ1-5; D is ambiguous. Germline V gives CDR1 MGHRA, CDR2 YSYEKL. The germline V and J ends were trimmed by 2 bases and 6 bases, with 14 bases remaining between them. The CDR3 is made up of 15 amino acids. CDR3 bases: TGCGCCAGCAGCCAAATCCCCCAAACGGGTCAGCCCCAGCATTTT. Translation: CASSQIPQTGQPQHF.

In the case of this clone: Sequence at one end of the junction differs from germline and may be a read error. CDR3 sequence reads: CASSHTPLSDRAEDQPQHF. The DNA of the CDR3 is TGTGCTAGCAGCCATACCCCTTTATCTGACAGAGCCGAGGATCAGCCCCAGCATTTT. The chain links TRBV7-7 to TRBJ1-5; D is perhaps TRBD1 (5 bases). CDR1 and CDR2 (germline): SSHAT, FNYEAQ (reference sequence). The CDR3 loop spans 19 amino acids. Together with reference TRBV7-7 and TRBJ1-5, the CDR3 gives the full variable domain: GAGVSQSPRYKVTKRGQDVTLRCDPISSHATLYWYQQALGQGPEFLTYFNYEAQPDKSGLPSDRFSAERPEGSISTLTIQRTEQRDSAMYRCASSHTPLSDRAEDQPQHFGDGTRLSIL.

The V and J genes are TRBV5-1 and TRBJ1-6; a possible D gene is TRBD1 (6 bases). The CDR3 runs 16 residues. V shed 0 bases and J shed 10 bases, with 17 bases lying between them. The germline V gene encodes CDR1 SGHRS and CDR2 YFSETQ. Here the CDR3 reads CASSLGLQGADSPLHF. The CDR3 nucleotides are TGCGCCAGCAGCTTGGGATTACAGGGAGCAGACTCACCCCTCCACTTT.

The genes are TRBV19 and TRBJ2-1; 12 nucleotides line up with TRBD2. The CDR3 extends over 15 amino acids. Trimming removed 5 bases from V and 4 bases from J; junction bases left unmatched: 3. In germline, CDR1 is LNHDA, CDR2 SQIVND (reference sequence). The CDR3 coding sequence is TGTGCCAGTAGTCGACTAGCGGGGGTTTACAATGAGCAGTTCTTC. Amino acids: CASSRLAGVYNEQFF.

The chain employs TRBV6-5 and TRBJ1-6, with a tentative D call TRBD1 (5 bases). The CDR3 is 14 amino acids. Trimming stripped 7 bases from V and 6 bases from J, with 13 bases between. Germline CDR1 reads MNHEY; CDR2 reads SVGAGI. This CDR3 is CASIHQGFNSPLHF. The DNA for the CDR3 is TGTGCCAGCATTCACCAGGGCTTTAATTCACCCCTCCACTTT.

CDR3 sequence reads: CASRPLTGRPAGELFF. The CDR3 DNA reads TGTGCCAGCAGACCTTTGACAGGGAGGCCAGCCGGGGAGCTGTTTTTT. J is TRBJ2-2 and V is TRBV2; maybe TRBD1 (7 bases). Germline V gene data show CDR1 as SNHLY and CDR2 as FYNNEI. The CDR3 length is 16 residues. The ends were cut back, 6 bases at V and 6 bases at J, with 20 bases in the middle. Using reference TRBV2 and TRBJ2-2 for the parts outside the CDR3, the full variable domain is EPEVTQTPSHQVTQMGQEVILRCVPISNHLYFYWYRQILGQKVEFLVSFYNNEISEKSEIFDDQFSVERPDGSNFTLKIRSTKLEDSAMYFCASRPLTGRPAGELFFGEGSRLTVL.

V is TRBV7-2 and J is TRBJ2-1; 9 positions match TRBD2. Germline CDR1 is SGHTA and CDR2 is FQGNSA. J gave up 8 bases and V 5 bases, and 16 bases lay outside the gene matches. The CDR3 runs 17 residues. Written as DNA, the CDR3 is TGTGCCAGCAGCGCTCAAATCCTGGCGGGGGGGCCTGATGAGCAGTTCTTC. It yields the protein CASSAQILAGGPDEQFF.

The chain recombines TRBV7-8 with TRBJ2-1, with D uncertain. Trimming pared 1 base from V and 9 bases from J, leaving 13 bases between. The CDR3 is made up of 14 amino acids. Germline CDR1 reads SGHVS; CDR2 reads FQNEAQ. In nucleotides, the CDR3 is TGTGCCAGCAGCTTAGGTGCGGTACGCGGTGAGCAGTTCTTC. Protein sequence: CASSLGAVRGEQFF.

The chain couples TRBV2 to TRBJ2-5; 7 bases line up with TRBD2. This CDR3 is 15 amino acids long. Per germline, CDR1 SNHLY and CDR2 FYNNEI. J gave up 2 bases and V 5 bases, and 8 bases lay outside the gene matches. The CDR3 DNA reads TGTGCCAGCAGTCCATTGGCCGGGGGGCAAGAGACCCAGTACTTC. Protein: CASSPLAGGQETQYF.

The rearrangement links TRBV25-1 to TRBJ2-7; tentative D call: TRBD1 (5 bases). The V end lost 0 bases, the J end lost 7 bases, and 16 bases lay between the germline ends. The length of the CDR3 is 15 residues. From germline, CDR1 is MGHDK and CDR2 SYGVNS. The chain's CDR3 is CASSEYRPGPGEQYF. The CDR3 nucleotides are TGTGCCAGCAGTGAATACCGTCCAGGGCCAGGGGAGCAGTACTTC.

The chain employs TRBV6-5 and TRBJ1-5; 9 bases match TRBD1. V lost 6 bases to trimming and J lost 5 bases; unmatched junction nucleotides: 5. Germline CDR1 MNHEY, CDR2 SVGAGI. The CDR3 sequence is 14 residues long. The CDR3 nucleotides read TGTGCCAGCAGGGCAACAGGGGGCTATCAGCCCCAGCATTTT. This gives the protein CASRATGGYQPQHF.

The chain links TRBV6-5 to TRBJ2-7, with TRBD2 identical over 11 bases. Germline-derived CDR1 and CDR2 are MNHEY and SVGAGI. The CDR3 contains 16 residues. V lost 0 bases to trimming and J lost 7 bases; unmatched junction nucleotides: 8. The DNA for the CDR3 is TGTGCCAGCAGTTACTCGAGAGGAGCTAGCGGGGGGGAGCAGTACTTC. Protein product: CASSYSRGASGGEQYF.

The chain joins TRBV19 to TRBJ1-1; TRBD1 agrees at 7 bases. CDR1 and CDR2 from the germline V gene are LNHDA and SQIVND (reference sequence). The CDR3 sequence is 15 residues long. V dropped 5 bases and J dropped 1; count of bases not matched to a gene: 7. CDR3 loop: CASSVGDSRNTEAFF. DNA for the CDR3: TGTGCCAGTAGTGTGGGGGACAGCAGGAACACTGAAGCTTTCTTT.

This clone appeared once. The chain couples TRBV29-1 to TRBJ1-2, with D perhaps TRBD1 (6 bases). The CDR3 consists of 14 residues. Germline loops: CDR1 SQVTM, CDR2 ANQGSEA. V lost 5 bases, J lost 0 bases, and 13 bases lay in between. CDR3 sequence reads: CSVRKQGPNYGYTF. Here the CDR3 DNA reads TGCAGCGTTCGAAAACAGGGACCTAACTATGGCTACACCTTC.

In this sample, this clone turned up a few times. V usage is TRBV9 and J usage is TRBJ2-7, with no clear D. V lost 3 bases and J lost 2, with 24 bases in between. Germline loops: CDR1 SGDLS, CDR2 YYNGEE. The length of the CDR3 is 18 residues. The CDR3 loop reads CASSASPVSAEYTYEQYF. The DNA of the CDR3 is TGTGCCAGCAGCGCAAGCCCCGTGTCGGCGGAGTATACCTACGAGCAGTACTTC.